This TCR beta chain was profiled in a study of CD8+ T cells in alopecia areata. The V gene lost 4 bases and the J gene lost 8 bases, with 20 bases spanning the gap. This CDR3 is 16 amino acids long. The V gene's germline CDR1 is PRHDT and CDR2 FYEKMQ (reference sequence). Reverse transcription of extracted RNA yielded cDNA, which provided the sequencing template. Produced via immunoSEQ multiplex PCR; TCRdb's table is partial and in-frame only. The sample lists more than 100,000 clones, 55% occurring once. To note about this clone: Its specificity is unknown.

Findings of the study overall: An increase in clonality over normal scalp was evident in lesional scalp, especially alopecia totalis/universalis.

The sequencing sample was made of CD4+ T cells sorted from blood. The receptor was isolated from a human donor in good health. V is TRBV13 and J is TRBJ1-4; D unresolved. DNA of the CDR3: TGTGCCAGCAGCTCCAGAGGCGGGTTATTATACGAAAAACTGTTTTTT. Encoded protein: CASSSRGGLLYEKLFF.